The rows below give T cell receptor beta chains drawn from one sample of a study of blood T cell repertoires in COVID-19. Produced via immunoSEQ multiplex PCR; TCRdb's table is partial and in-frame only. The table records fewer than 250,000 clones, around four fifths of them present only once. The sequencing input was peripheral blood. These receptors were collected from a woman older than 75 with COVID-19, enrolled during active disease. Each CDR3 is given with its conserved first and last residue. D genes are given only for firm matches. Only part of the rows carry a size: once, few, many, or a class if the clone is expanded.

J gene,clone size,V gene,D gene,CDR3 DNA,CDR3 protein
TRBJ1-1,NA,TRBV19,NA,TGTGCCAGTAGTACCAGACAGAACACTGAAGCTTTCTTT,CASSTRQNTEAFF
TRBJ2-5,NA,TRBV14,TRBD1,TGTGCCAGCAGAGGACAGGGTGAAGAGACCCAGTACTTC,CASRGQGEETQYF
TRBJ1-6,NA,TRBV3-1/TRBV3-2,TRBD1,TGTGCCAGCAGCCGGACAGGGGGTGATTCACCCCTCCACTTT,CASSRTGGDSPLHF
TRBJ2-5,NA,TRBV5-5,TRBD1,TGTGCCAGCAGCCCGGCGGGGACAGGTCCGAAGTCGGAGACCCAGTACTTC,CASSPAGTGPKSETQYF
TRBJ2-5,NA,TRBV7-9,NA,TGTGCCAGCAGCTTTTCTTCAGGGTCAGGTGAGACCCAGTACTTC,CASSFSSGSGETQYF
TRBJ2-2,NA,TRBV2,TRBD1,TGTGCCAGCAGTGGGACAGGGGGAATCACCGGGGAGCTGTTTTTT,CASSGTGGITGELFF
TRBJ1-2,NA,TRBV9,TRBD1,TGTGCCAGCAGCGTTGGGACAGGGATTAATGGCTACACCTTC,CASSVGTGINGYTF
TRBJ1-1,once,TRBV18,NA,TGTGCCAGCTCACCACGCGAATTGATGAACACTGAAGCTTTCTTT,CASSPRELMNTEAFF
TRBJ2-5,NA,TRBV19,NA,TGTGCCAGTAGTATCGGGACTCTTCGAGAGACCCAGTACTTC,CASSIGTLRETQYF
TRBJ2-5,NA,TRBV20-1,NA,TGCAGCTGGTTAGCGATTGAGACCCAGTACTTC,CSWLAIETQYF
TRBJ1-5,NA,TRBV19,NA,TGTGCCAGTTCTAACCGACAGTTACTGAATCAGCCCCAGCATTTT,CASSNRQLLNQPQHF
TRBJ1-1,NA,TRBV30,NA,TGTGCCTGGAGATCACAGGGAAACACTGAAGCTTTCTTT,CAWRSQGNTEAFF